The 17 T cell receptor beta chains listed next were all sequenced from one sample in a study of OX40 agonist ivuxolimab in advanced cancers. Sequencing used immunoSEQ multiplex PCR; TCRdb keeps in-frame clones, though not all of them. The repertoire has around 30,000 clones, around 84% of them found once; the top ten carry roughly 2.5%. Source: CD4+ or CD8+ T cells sorted from blood, taken in a trial of the OX40 agonist ivuxolimab. These receptors were taken from an adult with an advanced solid tumor such as melanoma, head and neck, liver or kidney cancer.

This clone was counted once. The genes are TRBV5-1 and TRBJ2-3; 11 bases map to TRBD2. The V segment lost 4 bases and the J segment 2 bases; nucleotides outside the gene matches: 3. The germline V gene encodes CDR1 SGHRS and CDR2 YFSETQ. The CDR3 consists of 15 residues. In DNA form, the CDR3 reads TGCGCCAGCAGCGGGGGACTAGCGGCCACAGATACGCAGTATTTT. It is translated as CASSGGLAATDTQYF.

V is TRBV9 and J is TRBJ1-2; D is uncertain. Trimming removed 2 bases from V and 7 bases from J, with 12 bases in between. CDR3 length: 13 residues. Germline V gene sequence: CDR1 SGDLS, CDR2 YYNGEE. The CDR3 nucleotides read TGTGCCAGCAGCGTTTCCTGGGCGGGTGGCTACACCTTC. Translation: CASSVSWAGGYTF.

This clone was found once. The chain joins TRBV7-3 to TRBJ2-3; D gene uncertain. The CDR3 length is 16 residues. The V end was cut by 2 bases, the J end by 5 bases, with 17 bases between. The V gene's germline CDR1 is SGHTA and CDR2 FQGTGA. CDR3 loop: CASSLGVNSAIDTQYF. The CDR3 DNA reads TGTGCCAGCAGCTTAGGTGTTAACAGTGCCATAGATACGCAGTATTTT.

This clone showed up just a few times. The V and J genes are TRBV6-8 and TRBJ1-4; TRBD1 matches at 7 bases. CDR3 length: 15 amino acids. V gave up 5 bases and J gave up 4 bases; unmatched junction bases: 7. Germline CDR1 and CDR2: MNHGY and SAAAGT. In DNA, the CDR3 is TGTGCCAGCAGTCGAAGGGGGCAGGATAATGAAAAACTGTTTTTT. Its protein product is CASSRRGQDNEKLFF.

The rearrangement joins TRBV7-3 to TRBJ2-7; TRBD2 matches at 8 bases. The junction had 4 bases not matched to a gene; V was cut back by 5 bases and J by 4 bases. CDR1 is SGHTA, CDR2 FQGTGA, per germline. This CDR3 spans 13 amino acids. The CDR3 nucleotides read TGTGCCAGCAGCCCCGCGGGAGGTTACGAGCAGTACTTC. Translated, it gives CASSPAGGYEQYF.

J is TRBJ2-1 and V is TRBV19, with D perhaps matching TRBD1 (10 bases). Per germline, CDR1 LNHDA and CDR2 SQIVND (reference sequence). Trimming shortened V by 0 bases and J by 7 bases, and 28 bases separated the two germline ends. There are 20 residues in the CDR3. CDR3 region: CASSIEDRGSRSGRRNEQFF. CDR3 nucleotides: TGTGCCAGTAGTATAGAGGACAGGGGGTCCAGGAGCGGGAGGAGGAATGAGCAGTTCTTC.

On this clone itself: Other DNA variants within this sample encode the same CDR3. The chain has TRBV27 and TRBJ2-3, with 7 bases that match TRBD1. Germline CDR1 is MNHEY and CDR2 is SMNVEV (reference sequence). The V segment lost 11 bases and the J segment 4 bases; nucleotides outside the gene matches: 15. The CDR3 extends over 15 amino acids. The CDR3 nucleotides are TGTGCCGTCCGGGCGAGGGGGCGGCGGTCAGATACGCAGTATTTT. Amino acid sequence: CAVRARGRRSDTQYF.

The V and J genes are TRBV5-4 and TRBJ2-3; D unclear. Between the trimmed V and J ends, which lost 3 bases and 1 base, there was a span of 9 bases. This CDR3 contains 14 residues. Germline V gene sequence: CDR1 SGHNT, CDR2 YYREEE (reference sequence). The CDR3 nucleotides are TGTGCCAGCAGCTCCCGTATGGGCACAGATACGCAGTATTTT. Protein: CASSSRMGTDTQYF. Looking up the rest from reference TRBV5-4 and TRBJ2-3 gives the full variable domain: ETGVTQSPTHLIKTRGQQVTLRCSSQSGHNTVSWYQQALGQGPQFIFQYYREEENGRGNFPPRFSGLQFPNYSSELNVNALELDDSALYLCASSSRMGTDTQYFGPGTRLTVL.

There are a few counts of this clone. This chain uses TRBV11-1 with TRBJ2-6; D call uncertain. V lost 5 bases and J 0 bases, leaving 8 bases between the germline ends. CDR3 size: 15 residues. Germline V gene data show CDR1 as SGHAT and CDR2 as FQDESV (reference sequence). Here the CDR3 reads CASSPLASGANVLTF. CDR3 coding DNA: TGTGCCAGCAGCCCTCTGGCCTCTGGGGCCAACGTCCTGACTTTC.

The chain is built from TRBV29-1 and TRBJ2-1; D could derive from TRBD1 or TRBD2 (5 bases each). Germline V gene data show CDR1 as SQVTM and CDR2 as ANQGSEA. CDR3 size: 14 residues. V dropped 3 bases and J dropped 5 bases, with 14 bases sitting between them. The CDR3 sequence is CSVDGTGWNNEQFF. The CDR3 DNA follows: TGCAGCGTTGATGGGACGGGATGGAACAATGAGCAGTTCTTC.

This clone was observed a few times. This chain connects TRBV12-5 to TRBJ2-2, with D unresolved. Germline-derived CDR1 and CDR2 are LGHNT and FRNRAP. The CDR3 length is 12 residues. Trimming left V 5 bases short and J 6 bases short, with 7 bases between. The CDR3 is CASGPGPGELFF. The CDR3 DNA follows: TGTGCTAGTGGTCCAGGTCCCGGGGAGCTGTTTTTT.

J is TRBJ2-1 and V is TRBV15, with D hard to call. Trimming removed 4 bases at V and 9 bases at J, with 10 bases between. The CDR3 runs 12 residues. The germline V gene has CDR1 LNHNV and CDR2 YYDKDF (reference sequence). The CDR3 loop is CATSTRAAEQFF. CDR3 DNA sequence: TGTGCCACCAGCACTCGCGCCGCTGAGCAGTTCTTC.

The V call is TRBV18, the J call TRBJ1-2; maybe TRBD1 (5 bases). Germline lookup yields CDR1 KGHSH and CDR2 LQKENI. This CDR3 contains 15 residues. The V end was cut by 6 bases, the J end by 2 bases, with 16 bases between. The CDR3 sequence: CASSQRTGENYGYTF. The CDR3 nucleotides read TGTGCCAGCTCTCAAAGGACGGGGGAGAACTATGGCTACACCTTC.

This chain links TRBV5-6 with TRBJ1-4; perhaps TRBD1 as D (5 bases). Germline-derived CDR1 and CDR2 are SGHDT and YYEEEE. This CDR3 comprises 18 residues. The V gene lost 3 bases and the J gene lost 0 bases, with 18 bases spanning the gap. DNA of the CDR3: TGTGCCAGCAGCTCTTACCGGGACCGAACTACAACTAATGAAAAACTGTTTTTT. Translation gives CASSSYRDRTTTNEKLFF.

The CDR3 spells CASSLALNTEAFF. The CDR3, as DNA: TGTGCCAGCAGCTTGGCCCTGAACACTGAAGCTTTCTTT. The chain recombines TRBV5-4 with TRBJ1-1; D is uncertain. In germline, CDR1 is SGHNT, CDR2 YYREEE (reference sequence). The germline V and J ends were trimmed by 0 bases and 0 bases, with 3 bases remaining between them. The CDR3 length is 13 residues.

This chain links TRBV10-2 with TRBJ2-2; D assignment may be TRBD1 or TRBD2 (5 bases each). Germline V gene lookup returns CDR1 WSHSY and CDR2 SAAADI. With 7 bases removed from V and 0 bases from J, the gap between germline ends came to 15 bases. This CDR3 contains 16 residues. The CDR3 region has the DNA TGCGCCAGCACCACCCGGGGCGGGCCGAACACCGGGGAGCTGTTTTTT. It codes for CASTTRGGPNTGELFF.

The chain is built from TRBV7-6 and TRBJ2-2; TRBD2 matches 8 bases. This CDR3 contains 15 residues. Germline CDR1 SGHVS, CDR2 FNYEAQ. Trimming at V came to 6 bases and at J to 0 bases, leaving 3 bases not matched to a gene. CDR3 residues: CASRRGLANTGELFF. In DNA form, the CDR3 reads TGTGCCAGCAGACGGGGACTAGCGAACACCGGGGAGCTGTTTTTT.